This T cell receptor beta chain was recovered during a study of blood T cell repertoires in COVID-19. Study summary: T cells, B-cell-depleted T cells, or PBMCs provided the cDNA or gDNA that served as material.

This clone appeared once. Looked up from germline, CDR1 is DFQATT and CDR2 is SNEGSKA (reference sequence). The CDR3 is 12 residues long. V gave up 3 bases and J gave up 7 bases, with 13 bases separating them. Per the original data handling: The authors estimated nucleated cell counts from reference gene primer amplification. Profiled with immunoSEQ multiplex PCR; TCRdb holds only in-frame clones, not every one. The DNA gave D and trimming, while V, J and clone size come from that table. The table shows some 50,000 clones, with 87% occurring only once. The sample taken for sequencing was peripheral blood. V usage is TRBV20-1 and J usage is TRBJ2-7, with TRBD2 as a possible D gene (5 bases). The source is a man between 45 and 60 years old with acute or convalescent COVID-19. CDR3 loop: CSASKGSGEQYF. CDR3 bases: TGCAGTGCTAGTAAAGGGTCGGGGGAGCAGTACTTC.